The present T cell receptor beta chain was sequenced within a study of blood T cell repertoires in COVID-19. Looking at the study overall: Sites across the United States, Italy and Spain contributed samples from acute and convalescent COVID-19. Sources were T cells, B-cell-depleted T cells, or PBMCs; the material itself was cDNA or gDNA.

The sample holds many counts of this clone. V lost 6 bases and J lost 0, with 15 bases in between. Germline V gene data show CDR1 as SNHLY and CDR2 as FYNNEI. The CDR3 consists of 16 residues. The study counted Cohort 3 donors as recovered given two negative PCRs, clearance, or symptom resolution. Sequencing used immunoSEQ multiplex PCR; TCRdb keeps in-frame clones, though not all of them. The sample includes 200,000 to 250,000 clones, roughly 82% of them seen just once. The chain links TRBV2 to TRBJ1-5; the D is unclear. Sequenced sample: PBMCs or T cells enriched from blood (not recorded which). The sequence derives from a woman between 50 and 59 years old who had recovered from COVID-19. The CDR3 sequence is CASRGSIFNSNQPQHF. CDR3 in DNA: TGTGCCAGCAGGGGCAGTATATTTAATAGCAATCAGCCCCAGCATTTT.